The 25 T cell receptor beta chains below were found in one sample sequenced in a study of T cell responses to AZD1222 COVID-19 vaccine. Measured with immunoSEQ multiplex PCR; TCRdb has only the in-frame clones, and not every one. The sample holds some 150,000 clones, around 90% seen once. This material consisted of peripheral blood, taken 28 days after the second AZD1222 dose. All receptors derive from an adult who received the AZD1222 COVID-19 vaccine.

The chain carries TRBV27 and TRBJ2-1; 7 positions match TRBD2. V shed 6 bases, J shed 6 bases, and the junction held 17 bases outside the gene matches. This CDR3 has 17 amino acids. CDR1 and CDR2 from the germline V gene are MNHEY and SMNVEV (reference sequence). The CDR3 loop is CASSPLGSKRESNEQFF. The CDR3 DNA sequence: TGTGCCAGCAGCCCCCTCGGGTCGAAGCGGGAAAGCAATGAGCAGTTCTTC.

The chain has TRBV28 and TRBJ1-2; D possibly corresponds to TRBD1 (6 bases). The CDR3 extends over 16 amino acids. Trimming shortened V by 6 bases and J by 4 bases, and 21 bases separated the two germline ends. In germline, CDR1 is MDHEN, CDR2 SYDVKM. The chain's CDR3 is CASSRWTDASGYGYTF. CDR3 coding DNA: TGTGCCAGCAGCCGTTGGACAGACGCTAGTGGCTATGGCTACACCTTC.

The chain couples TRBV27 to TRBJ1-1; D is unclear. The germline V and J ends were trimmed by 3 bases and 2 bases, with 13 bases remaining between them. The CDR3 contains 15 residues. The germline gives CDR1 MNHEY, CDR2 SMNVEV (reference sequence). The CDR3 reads CASSFGPLGNTEAFF. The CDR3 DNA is TGTGCCAGCAGTTTTGGACCCCTAGGTAACACTGAAGCTTTCTTT.

The CDR3 DNA reads TGTGCCAGCAGCCAAGATGGGGGGGGCTGGACAGATACGCAGTATTTT. Encoded protein: CASSQDGGGWTDTQYF. The chain links TRBV3-1 (or the pseudogene TRBV3-2) to TRBJ2-3; D may be TRBD2 (7 bases). In germline, CDR1 is LGHDT, CDR2 YNNKEL (reference sequence). This CDR3 has 16 amino acids. Trimming shortened V by 0 bases and J by 3 bases, and 13 bases separated the two germline ends.

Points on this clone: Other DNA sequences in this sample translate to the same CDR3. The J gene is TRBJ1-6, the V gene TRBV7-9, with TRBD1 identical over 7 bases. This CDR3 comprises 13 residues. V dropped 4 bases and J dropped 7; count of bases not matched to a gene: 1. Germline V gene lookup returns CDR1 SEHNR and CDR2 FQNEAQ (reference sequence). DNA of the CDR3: TGTGCCAGCAGCTGGGACAGAAATTCACCCCTCCACTTT. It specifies CASSWDRNSPLHF.

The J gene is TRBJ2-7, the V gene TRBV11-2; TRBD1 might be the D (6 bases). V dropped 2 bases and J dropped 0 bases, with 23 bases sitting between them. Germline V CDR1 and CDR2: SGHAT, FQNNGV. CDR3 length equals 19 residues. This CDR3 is CASSLRAGATSSHSYEQYF. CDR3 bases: TGTGCCAGCAGCTTACGAGCAGGGGCCACGTCAAGCCACTCCTACGAGCAGTACTTC. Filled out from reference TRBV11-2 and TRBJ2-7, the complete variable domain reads EAGVAQSPRYKIIEKRQSVAFWCNPISGHATLYWYQQILGQGPKLLIQFQNNGVVDDSQLPKDRFSAERLKGVDSTLKIQPAKLEDSAVYLCASSLRAGATSSHSYEQYFGPGTRLTVT.

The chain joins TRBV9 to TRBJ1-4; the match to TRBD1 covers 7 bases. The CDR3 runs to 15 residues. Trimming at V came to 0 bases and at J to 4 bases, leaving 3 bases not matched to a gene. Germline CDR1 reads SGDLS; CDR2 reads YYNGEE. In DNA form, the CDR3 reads TGTGCCAGCAGCGTAGGTCAGGGGGTTAATGAAAAACTGTTTTTT. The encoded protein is CASSVGQGVNEKLFF.

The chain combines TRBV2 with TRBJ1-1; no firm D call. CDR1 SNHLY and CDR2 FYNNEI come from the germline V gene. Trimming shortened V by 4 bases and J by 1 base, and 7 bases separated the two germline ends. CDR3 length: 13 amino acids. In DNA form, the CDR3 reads TGTGCCAGCAGTGTATTACAGAACACTGAAGCTTTCTTT. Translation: CASSVLQNTEAFF.

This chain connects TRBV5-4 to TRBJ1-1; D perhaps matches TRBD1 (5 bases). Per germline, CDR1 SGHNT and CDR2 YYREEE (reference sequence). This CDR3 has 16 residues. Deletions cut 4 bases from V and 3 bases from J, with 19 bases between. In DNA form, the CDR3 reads TGTGCCAGCAGCCTGGGACCTCCCGGGTTGGACACTGAAGCTTTCTTT. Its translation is CASSLGPPGLDTEAFF.

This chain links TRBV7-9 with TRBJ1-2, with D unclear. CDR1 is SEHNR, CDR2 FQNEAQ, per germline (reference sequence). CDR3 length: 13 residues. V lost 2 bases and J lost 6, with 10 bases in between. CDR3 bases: TGTGCCAGCAGCTTAAAGGCGGGGAATGGCTACACCTTC. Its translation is CASSLKAGNGYTF.

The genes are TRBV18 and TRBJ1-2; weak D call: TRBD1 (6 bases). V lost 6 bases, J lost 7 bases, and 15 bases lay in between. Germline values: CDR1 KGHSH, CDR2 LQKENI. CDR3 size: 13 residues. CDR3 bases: TGTGCCAGCTCTACAGGGAAGGGTCGTGGCTACACCTTC. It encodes CASSTGKGRGYTF.

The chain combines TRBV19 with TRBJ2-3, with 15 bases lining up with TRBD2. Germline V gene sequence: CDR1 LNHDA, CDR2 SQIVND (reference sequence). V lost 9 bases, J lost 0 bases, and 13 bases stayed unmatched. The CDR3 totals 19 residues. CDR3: CASRSGTSGRRGSTDTQYF. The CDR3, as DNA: TGTGCCAGCCGATCCGGGACTAGCGGGAGGAGGGGGAGCACAGATACGCAGTATTTT.

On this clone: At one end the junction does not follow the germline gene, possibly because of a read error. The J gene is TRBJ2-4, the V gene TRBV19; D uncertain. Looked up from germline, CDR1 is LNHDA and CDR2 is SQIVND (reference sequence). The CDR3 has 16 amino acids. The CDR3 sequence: CPSTQKHDSAKNIQYF. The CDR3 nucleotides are TGTCCCAGTACACAAAAACACGACTCGGCCAAAAACATTCAGTACTTC.

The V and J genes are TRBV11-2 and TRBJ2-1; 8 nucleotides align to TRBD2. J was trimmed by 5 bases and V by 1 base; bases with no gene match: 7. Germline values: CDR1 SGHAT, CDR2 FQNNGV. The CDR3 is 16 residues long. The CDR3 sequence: CASSLAGSGTNNEQFF. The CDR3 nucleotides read TGTGCCAGCAGCTTAGCGGGTAGCGGGACCAACAATGAGCAGTTCTTC.

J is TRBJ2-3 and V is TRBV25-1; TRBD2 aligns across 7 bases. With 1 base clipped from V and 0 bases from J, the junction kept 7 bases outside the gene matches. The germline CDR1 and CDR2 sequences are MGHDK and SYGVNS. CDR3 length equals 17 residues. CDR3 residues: CASSEWAGATSTDTQYF. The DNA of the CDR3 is TGTGCCAGCAGTGAATGGGCGGGAGCGACTAGCACAGATACGCAGTATTTT.

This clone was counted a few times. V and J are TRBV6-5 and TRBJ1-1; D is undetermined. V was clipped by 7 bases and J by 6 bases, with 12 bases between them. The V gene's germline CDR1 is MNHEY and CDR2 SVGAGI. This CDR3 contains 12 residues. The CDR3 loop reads CASILTGPEAFF. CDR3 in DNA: TGTGCCAGCATACTAACCGGACCTGAAGCTTTCTTT.

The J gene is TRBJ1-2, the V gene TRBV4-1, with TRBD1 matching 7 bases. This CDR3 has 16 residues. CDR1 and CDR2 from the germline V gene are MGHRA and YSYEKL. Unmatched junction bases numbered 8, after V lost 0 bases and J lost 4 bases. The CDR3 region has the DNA TGCGCCAGCAGCCAAGAAACGACAGGGTCTAGCTATGGCTACACCTTC. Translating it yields CASSQETTGSSYGYTF.

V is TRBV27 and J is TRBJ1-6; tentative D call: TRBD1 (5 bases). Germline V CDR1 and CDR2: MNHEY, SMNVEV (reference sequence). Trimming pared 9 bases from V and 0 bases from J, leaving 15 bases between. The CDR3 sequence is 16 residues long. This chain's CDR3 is CASGGGVSSYNSPLHF. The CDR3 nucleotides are TGTGCCAGTGGCGGGGGGGTGAGCTCCTATAATTCACCCCTCCACTTT.

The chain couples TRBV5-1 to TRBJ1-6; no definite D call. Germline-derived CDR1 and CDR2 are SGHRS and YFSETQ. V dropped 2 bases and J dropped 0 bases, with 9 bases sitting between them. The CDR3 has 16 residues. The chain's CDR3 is CASSFQSSSYNSPLHF. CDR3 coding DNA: TGCGCCAGCAGCTTCCAGTCTAGCTCCTATAATTCACCCCTCCACTTT.

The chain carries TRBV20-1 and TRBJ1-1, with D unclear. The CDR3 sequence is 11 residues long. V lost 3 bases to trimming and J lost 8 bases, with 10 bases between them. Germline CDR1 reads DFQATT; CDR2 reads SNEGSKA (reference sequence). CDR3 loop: CSASLTLEAFF. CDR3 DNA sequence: TGCAGTGCTAGTTTGACACTAGAAGCTTTCTTT.

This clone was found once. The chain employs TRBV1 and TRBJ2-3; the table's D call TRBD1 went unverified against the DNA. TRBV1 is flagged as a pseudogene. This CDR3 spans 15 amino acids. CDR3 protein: CTSSHETGCTDTQYF. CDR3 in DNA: TGCACCAGCAGCCACGAGACAGGCTGCACAGATACGCAGTATTTT.

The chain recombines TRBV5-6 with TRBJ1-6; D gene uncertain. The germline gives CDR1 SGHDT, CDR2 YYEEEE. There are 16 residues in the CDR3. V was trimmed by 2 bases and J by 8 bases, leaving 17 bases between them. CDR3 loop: CASSLSEYRPDSPLHF. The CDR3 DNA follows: TGTGCCAGCAGCTTATCAGAATATCGGCCCGATTCACCCCTCCACTTT.

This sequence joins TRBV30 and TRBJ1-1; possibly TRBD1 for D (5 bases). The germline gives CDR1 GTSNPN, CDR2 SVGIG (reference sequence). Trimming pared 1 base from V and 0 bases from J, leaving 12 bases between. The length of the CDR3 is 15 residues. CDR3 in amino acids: CAWSEADKLNTEAFF. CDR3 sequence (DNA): TGTGCCTGGAGTGAAGCGGACAAATTGAACACTGAAGCTTTCTTT.

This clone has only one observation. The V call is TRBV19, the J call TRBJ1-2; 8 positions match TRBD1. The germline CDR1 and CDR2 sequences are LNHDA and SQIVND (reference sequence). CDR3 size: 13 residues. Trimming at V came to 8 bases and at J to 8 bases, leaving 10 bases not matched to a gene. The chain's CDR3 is CASRADRGFGYTF. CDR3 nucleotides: TGTGCCAGTCGCGCCGACAGGGGTTTCGGCTACACCTTC.

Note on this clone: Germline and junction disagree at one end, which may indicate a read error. This chain's CDR3 is CASGDGTGNTDTQYF. The CDR3 coding sequence is TGTGCCAGCGGTGACGGGACAGGGAACACAGATACGCAGTATTTT. The chain joins TRBV2 to TRBJ2-3; TRBD1 matches 9 bases. Per the germline V gene, CDR1 is SNHLY and CDR2 is FYNNEI. This CDR3 region has 15 residues.